This T cell receptor beta chain was retrieved from a study of long-term antiretroviral therapy in people with HIV. Findings and caveats of the study: Blood sampling spanned 2004 to 2017, possibly under older ART regimens. Clones that had undergone expansion before ART prevailed in the repertoire throughout all time points.

The germline V and J ends were trimmed by 6 bases and 1 base, with 9 bases remaining between them. CDR3 length equals 13 residues. Per germline, CDR1 LNHDA and CDR2 SQIVND (reference sequence). Version v3.0 of the immunoSEQ assay was performed at survey level. Per sample, sequencing targeted roughly 40,000-50,000 T-cell genomes. The assay was immunoSEQ multiplex PCR, and TCRdb's table has in-frame clones only and misses some. The sample has more than 45,000 clones; roughly four fifths are singletons. This clone has more than one count but fewer than ten. The antigen remains undetermined. The rearrangement links TRBV19 to TRBJ1-2, with unresolved D. The sequencing here drew on unsorted PBMCs, taken 0.8 years after starting antiretroviral therapy. The receptor comes from a young woman with HIV. Here the CDR3 reads CASSLQSNYGYTF. As DNA, the CDR3 is TGTGCCAGTAGCCTACAGAGTAACTATGGCTACACCTTC.